The entry below describes one TCR beta chain. Authors of the study amplified TCR beta CDR3 regions from RNA transcripts. The HTBI primer set served for first-round RT-PCR of the TCR CDR3. One entry per CDR3 protein, called by TCRdb with MiXCR from the multiplex PCR reads. The sample has about 200,000 distinct CDR3 sequences, 15% to 20% seen once. The CDR3 sequence is 14 residues long. The J segment lost 6 bases and the V segment lost 6 bases, leaving 7 bases of the junction unmatched. In germline, CDR1 is MDHEN, CDR2 SYDVKM. This sample was taken from a study of T cells in Graves' hyperthyroidism and ophthalmopathy.

The sample was blood. This receptor was identified in a man in his forties with Graves' hyperthyroidism. This chain uses TRBV28 with TRBJ1-4; 7 bases align to TRBD1. The CDR3 nucleotides are TGTGCCAGCAGCCTAGGGGGCACACATGAAAAACTGTTTTTT. Translated: CASSLGGTHEKLFF.